This is a list of T cell receptor beta chains from one sample in a study of Tregs in tolerant kidney transplant recipients. The protocol was immunoSEQ multiplex PCR, while the TCRdb copy is restricted to in-frame clones and leaves out a portion. The table shows nearly 95,000 clones, with 80% to 95% occurring only once. The specimen comprised CD4+ T cells from blood, sampled before the transplant. These receptors were taken from a human donor who received a combined kidney and bone marrow transplant. Both conserved end residues are part of each CDR3. Fields, in order: clone size, V gene, J gene, D gene, CDR3 DNA, CDR3 protein. D genes are given only for firm matches. Clone size is shown for a subset of rows, as once, few, many or a class of expanded clone.

-,TRBV19,TRBJ1-4,TRBD1,TGTGCCAGTCGGCGACAGGGGGGGACAACTAATGAAAAACTGTTTTTT,CASRRQGGTTNEKLFF
-,TRBV5-1,TRBJ2-7,TRBD2,TGCGCCAGCAGCTTGGAAGCGGGGGTGATCTCCTACGAGCAGTACTTC,CASSLEAGVISYEQYF
-,TRBV30,TRBJ2-1,-,TGTGCCTGGAACGCGGACAGCTCCTACAATGAGCAGTTCTTC,CAWNADSSYNEQFF
-,TRBV5-4,TRBJ2-4,-,TGTGCCAGCAGCTTGGCCGTAGTGGGGGGAAACATTCAGTACTTC,CASSLAVVGGNIQYF
-,TRBV5-5,TRBJ1-5,TRBD1,TGTGCCAGCAGCTTGAGGGGCGGACAGGGAACATATAGCAATCAGCCCCAGCATTTT,CASSLRGGQGTYSNQPQHF
-,TRBV27,TRBJ1-6,-,TGTGCCAGCAGTACTTCCCCTACAGGCAATTCACCCCTCCACTTT,CASSTSPTGNSPLHF
-,TRBV18,TRBJ1-4,TRBD1,TGTGCCAGCTCGGGACAGGGCCTCAATGAAAAACTGTTTTTT,CASSGQGLNEKLFF
-,TRBV30,TRBJ1-4,TRBD1,TGTGCCTGGAGTGAGGGGGCAAGGGGTGAAAAACTGTTTTTT,CAWSEGARGEKLFF
-,TRBV18,TRBJ1-2,TRBD1,TGTGCCAGCTCGTCGGGACAGCGCTATGGCTACACCTTC,CASSSGQRYGYTF
once,TRBV9,TRBJ2-5,TRBD2,TGTGCCAGCAGCCCCTCACTAGCGGGGAGCCAAGAGACCCAGTACTTC,CASSPSLAGSQETQYF
-,TRBV7-6,TRBJ2-3,-,TGTGCCAGCAGCCCAACGTGGCAGATCACAGATACGCAGTATTTT,CASSPTWQITDTQYF
few,TRBV7-2,TRBJ1-1,-,TGTGCCAGCAGCTTAGACCTACAGGGATGGACTGAAGCTTTCTTT,CASSLDLQGWTEAFF
once,TRBV4-3,TRBJ2-3,-,TGCGCCAGCAGCCCCACAGGGCCCACAGATACGCAGTATTTT,CASSPTGPTDTQYF
-,TRBV19,TRBJ1-2,TRBD1,TGTGCCAGTAGTCACCTGGACAGGGGGTATGGCTACACCTTC,CASSHLDRGYGYTF
-,TRBV19,TRBJ2-2,TRBD1,TGTGCCAGTAGTATAGCGGCAGGGGGTCCGTCCGGGGAGCTGTTTTTT,CASSIAAGGPSGELFF
-,TRBV7-6,TRBJ1-1,-,TGTGCCAGCAGCTTAGTGGGACATACTAACACTGAAGCTTTCTTT,CASSLVGHTNTEAFF
-,TRBV5-1,TRBJ2-5,-,TGCGCCAGCAGCTTGATCACATCTTCCCTTTACCAAGAGACCCAGTACTTC,CASSLITSSLYQETQYF
-,TRBV19,TRBJ1-5,-,TGTGCCAGTAGTAGCCCCAGGGAAAACCAGCCCCAGCATTTT,CASSSPRENQPQHF
-,TRBV6-1,TRBJ1-3,-,TGTGCCAGCAGTGAAGGGTACGGGTTGGGAAACACCATATATTTT,CASSEGYGLGNTIYF
-,TRBV19,TRBJ2-3,TRBD2,TGTGCCAGTACTACCCGGACTAGCGGGAGTGTAGCAGATACGCAGTATTTT,CASTTRTSGSVADTQYF
-,TRBV27,TRBJ2-1,TRBD1,TGTGCCAGCAGTTCTGCATCTTTTGGGACAGGTGATTACAATGAGCAGTTCTTC,CASSSASFGTGDYNEQFF
-,TRBV6-5,TRBJ2-1,TRBD1,TGTGCCAGCAGTTACCGACAGGGGCTCTACAATGAGCAGTTCTTC,CASSYRQGLYNEQFF
-,TRBV11-3,TRBJ2-7,TRBD2,TGTGCCAGCAGCTTCCTGGCGGGGGGGTCCTACGAGCAGTACTTC,CASSFLAGGSYEQYF
once,TRBV18,TRBJ2-1,-,TGTGCCAGCTCACCTCAGGGTTTCGACAATGAGCAGTTCTTC,CASSPQGFDNEQFF
once,TRBV2,TRBJ1-1,TRBD1,TGTGCCAGCAGCCTGGACAGGGCCGGGAACACTGAAGCTTTCTTT,CASSLDRAGNTEAFF
-,TRBV7-2,TRBJ2-3,TRBD2,TGTGCCAGCAGCTTTCGGCTAGCGGGGAAGTTGACAGATACGCAGTATTTT,CASSFRLAGKLTDTQYF
-,TRBV27,TRBJ2-7,TRBD1,TGTGCCAGCAGTGCCCCGGGACAGGGTCCCTACGAGCAGTACTTC,CASSAPGQGPYEQYF
once,TRBV5-4,TRBJ2-3,TRBD2,TGTGCCAGCAGCTTGTCGCTAGCGGGGGGTATGGATACGCAGTATTTT,CASSLSLAGGMDTQYF
-,TRBV5-1,TRBJ2-2,TRBD2,TGCGCCAGCAGCTGGAGGACTAGCGGGGGGGCCGGGGAGCTGTTTTTT,CASSWRTSGGAGELFF
-,TRBV5-1,TRBJ2-5,TRBD2,TGCGCCAGCAGCTTGGGTGTAACTAGCGGGGCCGAGGAGACCCAGTACTTC,CASSLGVTSGAEETQYF
-,TRBV4-3,TRBJ2-7,TRBD2,TGCGCCAGCAGCCCACTAGCGGGAGTTTTCCACGAGCAGTACTTC,CASSPLAGVFHEQYF
-,TRBV18,TRBJ2-1,-,TGTGCCAGCTCACAAACAGCTGTCAATGAGCAGTTCTTC,CASSQTAVNEQFF
-,TRBV6-5,TRBJ2-4,-,TGTGCCAGCAGTTACGGGCCAGCCAAAAACATTCAGTACTTC,CASSYGPAKNIQYF
-,TRBV4-2,TRBJ2-7,-,TGTGCCAGCAGCCAAGTTCTCTCGTCCTCCTACGAGCAGTACTTC,CASSQVLSSSYEQYF
-,TRBV6-5,TRBJ2-5,-,TGTGCCAGTTTAGACTGGCGAGGCGAGACCCAGTACTTC,CASLDWRGETQYF
-,TRBV4-1,TRBJ2-1,-,TGCGCCAGCAGCCAAGATCGACAGAACTACAATGAGCAGTTCTTC,CASSQDRQNYNEQFF
-,TRBV7-9,TRBJ2-2,TRBD1,TGTGCCAGCAGCACCGGGACAGGGTTCACCGGGGAGCTGTTTTTT,CASSTGTGFTGELFF
-,TRBV6-1,TRBJ2-3,-,TGTGCCAGCAGTGAGGGGGCGGGAGTATTGTATACGCAGTATTTT,CASSEGAGVLYTQYF
-,TRBV6-1,TRBJ1-5,-,TGTGCCAGCAGTCTTCGACAGTCCAATCAGCCCCAGCATTTT,CASSLRQSNQPQHF
-,TRBV2,TRBJ2-7,TRBD1,TGTGCCAGCATGGGGACAGGGAGAGGGAGCTCCTACGAGCAGTACTTC,CASMGTGRGSSYEQYF
-,TRBV11-3,TRBJ2-4,-,TGTGCCAGCAAACTAGCAGGGAACATTCAGTACTTC,CASKLAGNIQYF
once,TRBV5-4,TRBJ2-1,-,TGTGCCAGCAGCTTGGTGAGGAGGTCTGGGGGGAATGAGCAGTTCTTC,CASSLVRRSGGNEQFF
-,TRBV5-1,TRBJ2-7,TRBD2,TGCGCCAGCAGCTTTGAAGGACGACTAGCGGGTGAGCAGTACTTC,CASSFEGRLAGEQYF
-,TRBV7-9,TRBJ2-3,-,TGTGCCAGCAGCTTAGTTGGGGGGGATACGCAGTATTTT,CASSLVGGDTQYF
-,TRBV5-1,TRBJ1-1,TRBD1,TGCGCCAGCAGCTTGAATTACAGGGGGGGGAACACTGAAGCTTTCTTT,CASSLNYRGGNTEAFF
-,TRBV28,TRBJ1-2,-,TGTGCCAGCAGTCCAGGGGTGGGCTACACCTTC,CASSPGVGYTF
-,TRBV19,TRBJ1-1,TRBD1,TGTGCCAGTAGTAGGGGACAGGGGCTCGACACTGAAGCTTTCTTT,CASSRGQGLDTEAFF
-,TRBV5-1,TRBJ1-3,-,TGCGCCAGCAGCCCGGACAGAAGAAACACCATATATTTT,CASSPDRRNTIYF
-,TRBV29-1,TRBJ1-1,-,TGCAGCGTTGAAGATCAAGACAGCGTCTACCTTGAAGCTTTCTTT,CSVEDQDSVYLEAFF
-,TRBV2,TRBJ1-2,-,TGTGCCAGCGTCGTCGAGTACCGCGACTATGGCTACACCTTC,CASVVEYRDYGYTF
-,TRBV11-2,TRBJ2-7,TRBD2,TGTGCCAGCAAACCGAGCGGGAGGGTCCCCTACGAGCAGTACTTC,CASKPSGRVPYEQYF